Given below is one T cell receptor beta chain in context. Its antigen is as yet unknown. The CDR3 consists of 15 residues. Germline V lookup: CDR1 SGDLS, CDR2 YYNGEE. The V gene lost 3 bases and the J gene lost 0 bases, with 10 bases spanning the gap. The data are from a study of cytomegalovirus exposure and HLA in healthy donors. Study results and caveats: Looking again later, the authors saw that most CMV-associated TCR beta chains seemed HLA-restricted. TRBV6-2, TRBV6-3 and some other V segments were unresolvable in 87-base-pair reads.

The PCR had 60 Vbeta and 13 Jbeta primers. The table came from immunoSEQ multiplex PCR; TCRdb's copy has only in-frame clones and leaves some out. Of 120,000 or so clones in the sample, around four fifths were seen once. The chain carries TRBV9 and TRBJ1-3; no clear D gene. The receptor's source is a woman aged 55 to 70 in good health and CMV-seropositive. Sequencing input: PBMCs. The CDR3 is CASSALGLSGNTIYF. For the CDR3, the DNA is TGTGCCAGCAGCGCCCTAGGACTCTCTGGAAACACCATATATTTT.